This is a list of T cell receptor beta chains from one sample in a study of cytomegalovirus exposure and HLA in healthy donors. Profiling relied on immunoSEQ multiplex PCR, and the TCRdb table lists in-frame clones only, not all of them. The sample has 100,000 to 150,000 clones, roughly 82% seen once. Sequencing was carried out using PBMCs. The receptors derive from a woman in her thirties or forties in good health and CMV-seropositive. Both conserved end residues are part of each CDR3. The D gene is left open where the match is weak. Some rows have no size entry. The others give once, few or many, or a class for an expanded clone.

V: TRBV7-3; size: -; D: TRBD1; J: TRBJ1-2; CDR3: CATGPGGSSGYTF; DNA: TGTGCAACCGGCCCAGGGGGCTCGTCGGGCTACACCTTC
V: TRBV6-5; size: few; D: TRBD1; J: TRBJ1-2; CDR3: CASSYSDRGMGGYTF; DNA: TGTGCCAGCAGTTACTCGGACAGGGGGATGGGTGGCTACACCTTC
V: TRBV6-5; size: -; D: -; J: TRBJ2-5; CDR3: CASSAETGRETQYF; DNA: TGTGCCAGCAGTGCCGAAACAGGGCGCGAGACCCAGTACTTC
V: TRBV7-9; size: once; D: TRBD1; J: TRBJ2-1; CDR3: CASSPPPDRGPYYNEQFF; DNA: TGTGCCAGCAGCCCCCCCCCGGACAGGGGGCCGTACTACAATGAGCAGTTCTTC
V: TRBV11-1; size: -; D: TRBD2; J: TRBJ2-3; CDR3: CASSPGRAPDTQYF; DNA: TGTGCCAGCAGCCCCGGGAGGGCCCCAGATACGCAGTATTTT
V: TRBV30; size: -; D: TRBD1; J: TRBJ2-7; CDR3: CAWGRDRTYEQYF; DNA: TGTGCCTGGGGCCGGGACAGGACCTACGAGCAGTACTTC
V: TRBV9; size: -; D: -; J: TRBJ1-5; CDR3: CASSPSVGEGNQPQHF; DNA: TGTGCCAGCAGCCCCTCGGTGGGGGAGGGCAATCAGCCCCAGCATTTT
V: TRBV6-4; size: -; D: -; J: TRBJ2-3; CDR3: CASSDSGLTDTQYF; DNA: TGTGCCAGCAGTGACTCTGGCCTCACAGATACGCAGTATTTT
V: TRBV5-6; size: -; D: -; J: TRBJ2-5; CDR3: CASSRDVQETQYF; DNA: TGTGCCAGCAGCCGGGATGTTCAAGAGACCCAGTACTTC
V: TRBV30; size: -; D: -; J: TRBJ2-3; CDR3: CASNRGALRYTQYF; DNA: TGTGCCTCGAATCGGGGGGCGCTAAGGTATACGCAGTATTTT
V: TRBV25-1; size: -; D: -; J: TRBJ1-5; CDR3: CASRQGQNQPQHF; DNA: TGTGCCAGCAGACAGGGCCAAAATCAGCCCCAGCATTTT
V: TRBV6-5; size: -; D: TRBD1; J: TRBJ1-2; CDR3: CASRLQGARYGYTF; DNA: TGTGCCAGCAGGTTACAGGGGGCGCGGTATGGCTACACCTTC
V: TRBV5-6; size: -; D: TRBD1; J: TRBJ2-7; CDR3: CASSPGQGLPYEQYF; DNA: TGTGCCAGCAGCCCGGGACAGGGGTTACCCTACGAGCAGTACTTC
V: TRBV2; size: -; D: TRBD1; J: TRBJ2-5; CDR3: CASGGQIQETQYF; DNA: TGTGCCAGCGGGGGACAGATCCAAGAGACCCAGTACTTC
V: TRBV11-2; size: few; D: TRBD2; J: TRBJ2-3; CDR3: CASSLSGITFTSTDTQYF; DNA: TGTGCCAGCAGTCTAAGCGGGATCACATTTACTAGCACAGATACGCAGTATTTT
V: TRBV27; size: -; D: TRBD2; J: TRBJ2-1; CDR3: CAGSLSPGGYNEQFF; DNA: TGTGCCGGCAGTTTATCACCGGGAGGGTACAATGAGCAGTTCTTC
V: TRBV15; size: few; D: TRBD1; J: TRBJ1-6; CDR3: CATSIDRGYNSPLHF; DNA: TGTGCCACCAGCATAGACAGGGGCTATAATTCACCCCTCCACTTT
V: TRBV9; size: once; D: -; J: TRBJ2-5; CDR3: CASSAAFSGYGETQYF; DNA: TGTGCCAGCAGCGCCGCGTTCTCCGGGTACGGAGAGACCCAGTACTTC
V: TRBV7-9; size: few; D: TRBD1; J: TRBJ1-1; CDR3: CASSWGTGGNTEAFF; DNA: TGTGCCAGCAGCTGGGGGACAGGCGGGAACACTGAAGCTTTCTTT
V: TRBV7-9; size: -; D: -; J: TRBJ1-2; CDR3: CASSSDRINYGYTF; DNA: TGTGCCAGCAGCTCTGACAGGATAAACTATGGCTACACCTTC
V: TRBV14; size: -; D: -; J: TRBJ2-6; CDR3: CASSQVLGANVLTF; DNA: TGTGCCAGCAGCCAAGTCCTAGGGGCCAACGTCCTGACTTTC
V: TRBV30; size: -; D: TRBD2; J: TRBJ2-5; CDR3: CAWSVLLRAGTQETQYF; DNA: TGTGCCTGGAGTGTACTGCTGCGAGCGGGGACCCAAGAGACCCAGTACTTC
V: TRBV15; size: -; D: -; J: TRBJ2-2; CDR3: CATSSSLDLTHGELFF; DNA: TGTGCCACCAGCAGTTCTCTTGACTTAACCCACGGGGAGCTGTTTTTT
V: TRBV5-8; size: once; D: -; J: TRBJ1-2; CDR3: CASSPGSREPANYGYTF; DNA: TGTGCCAGCAGCCCTGGGTCGAGGGAACCAGCTAACTATGGCTACACCTTC
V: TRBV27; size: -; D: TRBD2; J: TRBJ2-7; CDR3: CASSPSAGGSYEQYF; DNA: TGTGCCAGCAGTCCCTCAGCGGGAGGCTCCTACGAGCAGTACTTC
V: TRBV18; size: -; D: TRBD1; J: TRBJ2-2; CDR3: CASSLRQGVNTGELFF; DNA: TGTGCCAGCTCACTAAGACAGGGGGTGAACACCGGGGAGCTGTTTTTT
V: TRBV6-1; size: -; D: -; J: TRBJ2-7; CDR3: CASRGHGSLYEQYF; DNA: TGTGCCAGCCGGGGTCACGGATCCCTCTACGAGCAGTACTTC
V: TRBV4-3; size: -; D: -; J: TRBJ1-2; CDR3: CASSQDQISRGREGYTF; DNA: TGCGCCAGCAGCCAAGATCAAATATCCAGAGGACGGGAGGGCTACACCTTC
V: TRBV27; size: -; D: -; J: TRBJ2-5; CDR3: CASSPVRGQETQYF; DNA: TGTGCCAGCAGTCCCGTAAGGGGACAAGAGACCCAGTACTTC
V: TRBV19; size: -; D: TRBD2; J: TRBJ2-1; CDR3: CASTLSGREWYEQFF; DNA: TGTGCCAGTACCCTCAGCGGGAGGGAATGGTATGAGCAGTTCTTC
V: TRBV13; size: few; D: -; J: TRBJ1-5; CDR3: CASSLGTGGNQPQHF; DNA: TGTGCCAGCAGCTTAGGAACCGGGGGCAATCAGCCCCAGCATTTT
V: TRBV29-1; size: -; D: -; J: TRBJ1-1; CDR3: CSVDTAEAFF; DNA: TGCAGCGTTGATACGGCTGAAGCTTTCTTT
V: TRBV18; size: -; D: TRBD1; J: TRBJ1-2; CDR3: CASSQQGPNYGYTF; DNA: TGTGCCAGCTCTCAACAGGGGCCTAACTATGGCTACACCTTC
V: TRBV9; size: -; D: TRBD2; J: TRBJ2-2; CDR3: CASSGEGLAGGTGELFF; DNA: TGTGCCAGCAGCGGAGAGGGACTAGCGGGAGGCACCGGGGAGCTGTTTTTT
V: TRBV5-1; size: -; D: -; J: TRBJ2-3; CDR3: CASSWAPPGRGQKSTDTQYF; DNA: TGCGCCAGCAGCTGGGCCCCTCCTGGGCGGGGGCAAAAAAGCACAGATACGCAGTATTTT